This T cell receptor beta chain was retrieved from a study of identical twins. This clonotype has a handful of counts. Its specificity is not known. TCRdb re-called the 5' RACE reads with MiXCR, one entry per CDR3 protein. The sample has under 300,000 distinct CDR3 sequences, about 6.7% seen once; the top ten hold roughly 15%. Study-level results: The authors noted that invariant MAIT and iNKT cells could partly confound zero-insertion analyses.

Germline V lookup: CDR1 SGDLS, CDR2 YYNGEE. V lost 3 bases and J 10 bases, leaving 17 bases between the germline ends. The CDR3 loop spans 15 amino acids. This sample also belongs to another study, concerning T cells expressing NK-cell markers. As reported in that work: Top CD8+ clonotypes included the dominant CD3+CD56+NKG2C+ clonotypes in 5 or 6 donors.

This clonotype originated in a woman in her late teens or twenties in good health. The sequenced sample was CD8+ T cells sorted from blood. J is TRBJ1-6 and V is TRBV9; D perhaps matches TRBD1 (5 bases). The CDR3 DNA sequence: TGTGCCAGCAGCGGATATGGGGGGTCGGGATCACCCCTCCACTTT. As protein: CASSGYGGSGSPLHF.